These T cell receptor beta chains were read from a single sample in a study of tumor and adjacent non-tumor tissue in lung cancer. TCRdb independently ran MiXCR on the multiplex PCR reads; one entry per CDR3 protein. This table holds around 100,000 distinct CDR3 sequences, 50% to 70% found once. Sequenced sample: distant non-tumor lung tissue. The receptor source for this set is a man aged 30 to 39 with non-small cell lung cancer. CDR3s include the opening cysteine and the closing phenylalanine or tryptophan. D genes are given only for firm matches. Size is omitted from some rows. Given values are once, few, many or a class for expanded clones.

d_gene	v_gene	abundance	j_gene	CDR3aa	CDR3nt
.	TRBV4-1	.	TRBJ1-4	CASSPYTDSSEKLFF	TGCGCCAGCAGCCCTTACACCGACTCTAGTGAAAAACTGTTTTTT
.	TRBV11-2	.	TRBJ2-5	CASTQVIVGMETQYF	TGTGCCAGCACCCAAGTAATAGTTGGTATGGAGACCCAGTACTTC
TRBD2	TRBV24-1	.	TRBJ2-5	CATSDWGGSHGETQYF	TGTGCCACCAGTGACTGGGGGGGAAGTCATGGTGAGACCCAGTACTTC
.	TRBV5-4	many	TRBJ1-1	CASSLEGVTEAFF	TGTGCCAGCAGCTTGGAAGGGGTGACTGAAGCTTTCTTT
.	TRBV28	.	TRBJ2-3	CASSLSVFGATRHQDTQYF	TGTGCCAGCAGTCTAAGCGTGTTCGGGGCGACGCGACACCAAGATACGCAGTATTTT
.	TRBV6-2/TRBV6-3	many	TRBJ1-6	CASSYLGADSPLHF	TGTGCCAGCAGTTACCTGGGGGCGGATTCACCCCTCCACTTT
.	TRBV29-1	few	TRBJ2-7	CSVGYLAWHGQYF	TGCAGCGTTGGTTATTTGGCGTGGCACGGGCAGTACTTC
.	TRBV4-1	medium-sized	TRBJ1-2	CASSRQRTGPLGYTF	TGCGCCAGCAGCCGACAGAGGACGGGGCCTCTTGGCTACACCTTC
TRBD2	TRBV11-2	few	TRBJ2-7	CASSLTGTSIYEQYF	TGTGCCAGCAGTTTGACCGGGACTAGCATTTACGAGCAGTACTTC
.	TRBV6-5	few	TRBJ1-1	CTSGYRENTEAFF	TGTACCAGCGGCTACCGTGAGAACACTGAAGCTTTCTTT
.	TRBV24-1	.	TRBJ2-1	CATNDFRLDNEQFF	TGTGCCACCAATGATTTTCGACTTGACAATGAGCAGTTCTTC
.	TRBV12-3/TRBV12-4	.	TRBJ2-2	CASSFRGNGELFF	TGTGCCAGCAGTTTCAGGGGTAACGGGGAGCTGTTTTTT
.	TRBV10-3	many	TRBJ1-1	CAISESTTEAFF	TGTGCCATCAGTGAGTCGACCACTGAAGCTTTCTTT
.	TRBV20-1	.	TRBJ2-3	CSARVYGSNTDTQYF	TGCAGTGCTAGAGTGTACGGGTCTAACACAGATACGCAGTATTTT
.	TRBV12-3/TRBV12-4	.	TRBJ2-2	CASIHKARTTGELFF	TGTGCCAGCATCCATAAAGCTCGGACCACCGGGGAGCTGTTTTTT
.	TRBV6-5	.	TRBJ2-7	CASSYLLSRGYEQYF	TGTGCCAGCAGTTATTTACTCAGTCGAGGCTACGAGCAGTACTTC
TRBD1	TRBV11-2	.	TRBJ1-2	CTSSLFTGGAGSYTF	TGTACCAGCAGCTTATTTACAGGGGGCGCGGGGAGCTACACATTC
.	TRBV6-5	many	TRBJ1-6	CASSSPRGNSPLHF	TGTGCCAGCAGTTCCCCGCGGGGGAATTCACCCCTCCACTTT
.	TRBV11-1	.	TRBJ2-7	CASSLATTDYEQYF	TGTGCCAGCAGCTTAGCCACGACTGACTACGAGCAATACTTC
.	TRBV6-6	.	TRBJ2-2	CASRKIARNTRELFF	TGTGCCAGCAGGAAAATAGCGCGGAACACCCGGGAGCTGTTTTTT
.	TRBV7-3	.	TRBJ2-5	CANSLTPTTSETQYF	TGTGCCAACAGCTTAACGCCGACCACATCAGAGACACAATACTTC
.	TRBV5-4	.	TRBJ2-5	CASSGTGHVKEIQCF	TGTGCCAGCAGCGGAACGGGACACGTTAAAGAGATCCAGTGCTTC
TRBD1	TRBV29-1	.	TRBJ2-1	CSVPQLLRGPYNEQFF	TGCAGCGTTCCACAATTGCTAAGGGGGCCTTATAATGAGCAGTTCTTC
TRBD1	TRBV10-3	.	TRBJ1-2	CAIIGGQVYYGYTF	TGTGCCATCATCGGGGGACAGGTGTACTATGGCTACACCTTC
.	TRBV10-2	.	TRBJ2-3	CASSLDLDTDTQYF	TGCGCCAGTAGTTTGGACTTAGACACAGATACGCAGTATTTT
.	TRBV29-1	.	TRBJ1-1	CSVSGSDRAFF	TGCAGCGTTTCCGGGTCCGACCGAGCTTTCTTT
TRBD1	TRBV11-2	.	TRBJ2-3	CASSPRHLQGVGTDTQYF	TGTGCCAGCAGCCCGCGCCACTTACAGGGGGTGGGCACAGATACGCAGTATTTT
.	TRBV11-2	.	TRBJ1-1	CASSAGDWPVAFF	TGTGCCAGCAGCGCTGGTGACTGGCCGGTAGCTTTCTTT
.	TRBV29-1	.	TRBJ1-5	CSVGSRIYSTQPQHF	TGCAGCGTTGGTTCCCGGATTTATAGCACTCAGCCCCAACATTTT
TRBD1	TRBV20-1	.	TRBJ2-2	CSAALQGADTGELAF	TGCAGTGCCGCTCTACAGGGGGCTGACACCGGGGAGCTGGCTTTT
.	TRBV11-2	few	TRBJ1-6	CASSLDHGPTPLHF	TGTGCCAGCAGCTTAGATCACGGACCCACACCTCTCCACTTT
TRBD1	TRBV11-2	.	TRBJ1-2	CASNSLGQGARNGYTF	TGTGCCAGCAACTCCCTTGGACAGGGGGCAAGAAATGGCTATACCTTC
.	TRBV11-2	.	TRBJ2-7	CATSLVSSYEQYF	TGTGCCACCAGTTTGGTTAGCTCCTACGAGCAGTACTTC
TRBD2	TRBV11-2	large	TRBJ2-3	CASSSGLAGGTDTQYF	TGTGCCAGCAGCTCGGGACTAGCGGGAGGAACAGATACGCAGTATTTT
.	TRBV5-5	many	TRBJ1-1	CASSLVGRATEAFF	TGTGCCAGCAGCTTGGTAGGGCGGGCCACTGAAGCTTTCTTT
TRBD2	TRBV11-1	.	TRBJ2-4	CASSRTSGVTKSIQCF	TGTGCCAGCAGCAGAACTAGCGGGGTGACCAAAAGCATTCAGTGCTTC
.	TRBV19	.	TRBJ2-2	CASFLQGIGELFF	TGTGCCAGTTTCCTACAGGGAATCGGGGAGCTGTTTTTT
.	TRBV20-1	.	TRBJ2-1	CSASLSGAKYNEEFF	TGCAGTGCTAGTCTGTCCGGGGCCAAATACAATGAGGAATTCTTC
.	TRBV20-1	.	TRBJ2-5	CSARDLGRGMVTQYF	TGCAGTGCTAGAGATCTCGGGCGGGGAATGGTGACCCAGTACTTC
TRBD2	TRBV20-1	.	TRBJ2-7	CSVRGLAGVSSYEQYF	TGCAGTGTTAGGGGTCTAGCGGGGGTAAGCTCCTACGAGCAGTATTTC
.	TRBV13	many	TRBJ2-2	CASSLEIAGELFF	TGTGCCAGCAGCTTAGAGATAGCCGGGGAGCTGTTTTTT
TRBD2	TRBV11-3	.	TRBJ2-1	CASNAGWTSGPDEQFF	TGTGCCAGCAACGCGGGCTGGACTAGCGGGCCAGATGAGCAGTTCTTC
.	TRBV29-1	.	TRBJ1-1	CSATHFDPKTEAFF	TGCAGCGCGACCCATTTTGATCCGAAGACTGAAGCTTTCTTT
.	TRBV10-3	.	TRBJ1-1	CASHHWGTEVFF	TGTGCCAGCCATCACTGGGGCACTGAAGTTTTCTTT
TRBD1	TRBV11-1	.	TRBJ1-2	CARSPRGTGLYGNTF	TGTGCCAGGAGCCCACGGGGGACAGGACTCTATGGCAACACCTTC
.	TRBV6-1	.	TRBJ1-6	CVNSESTMGYF	TGTGTCAACAGTGAATCCACGATGGGGTACTTT
.	TRBV6-5	.	TRBJ1-6	CASSYASSGNDSLLHF	TGTGCCAGCAGTTACGCCTCTTCCGGGAATGATTCACTCCTCCACTTT
.	TRBV4-3	.	TRBJ2-2	CASNRGRNTGELFF	TGTGCCAGCAACCGGGGCAGGAACACCGGGGAGCTGTTTTTT
.	TRBV18	.	TRBJ2-5	CGSSPPGAETQYF	TGTGGCAGCTCACCACCAGGGGCAGAGACCCAGTACTTC
TRBD1	TRBV20-1	.	TRBJ2-7	CSDPTGQGSPEQYF	TGCAGTGATCCCACGGGACAGGGGTCTCCCGAGCAGTACTTC